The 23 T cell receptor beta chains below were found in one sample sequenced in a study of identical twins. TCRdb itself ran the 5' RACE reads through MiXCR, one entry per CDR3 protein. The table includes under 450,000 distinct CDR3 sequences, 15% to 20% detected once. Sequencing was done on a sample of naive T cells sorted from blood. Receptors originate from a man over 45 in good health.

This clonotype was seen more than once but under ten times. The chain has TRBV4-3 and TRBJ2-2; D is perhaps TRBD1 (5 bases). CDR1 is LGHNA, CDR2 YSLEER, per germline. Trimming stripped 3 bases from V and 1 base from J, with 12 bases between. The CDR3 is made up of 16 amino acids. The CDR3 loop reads CASSQRDQGNTGELFF. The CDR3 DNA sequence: TGCGCCAGCAGCCAGCGTGATCAGGGGAACACCGGGGAGCTGTTTTTT.

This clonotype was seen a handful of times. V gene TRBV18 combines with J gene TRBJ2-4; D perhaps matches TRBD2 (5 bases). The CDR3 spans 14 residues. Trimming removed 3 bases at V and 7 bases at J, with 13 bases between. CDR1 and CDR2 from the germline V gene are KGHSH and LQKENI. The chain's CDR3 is CASSPQSRGNIQYF. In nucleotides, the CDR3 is TGTGCCAGCTCACCGCAGAGTCGAGGGAACATTCAGTACTTC.

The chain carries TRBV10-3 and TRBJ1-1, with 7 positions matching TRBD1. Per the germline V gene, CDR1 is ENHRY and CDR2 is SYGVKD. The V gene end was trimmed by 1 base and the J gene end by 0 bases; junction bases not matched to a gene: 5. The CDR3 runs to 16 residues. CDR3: CAISEWAGGLNTEAFF. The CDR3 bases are TGTGCCATCAGTGAGTGGGCAGGGGGTTTGAACACTGAAGCTTTCTTT.

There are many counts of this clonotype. The CDR3 protein is CASSPQDEQYF. Here the CDR3 DNA reads TGTGCCAGCAGTCCACAGGACGAGCAGTACTTC. The genes are TRBV12-3 or TRBV12-4 and TRBJ2-7, with D perhaps TRBD1 (5 bases). CDR3 length: 11 amino acids. Between the trimmed V and J ends, which lost 5 bases and 5 bases, there was a span of 7 bases.

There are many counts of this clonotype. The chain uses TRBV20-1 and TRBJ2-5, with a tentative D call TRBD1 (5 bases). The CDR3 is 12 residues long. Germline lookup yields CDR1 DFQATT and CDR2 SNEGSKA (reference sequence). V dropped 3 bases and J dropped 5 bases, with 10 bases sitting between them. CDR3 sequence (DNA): TGCAGTGCTAGGGCAGGGTTGGAGACCCAGTACTTC. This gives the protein CSARAGLETQYF.

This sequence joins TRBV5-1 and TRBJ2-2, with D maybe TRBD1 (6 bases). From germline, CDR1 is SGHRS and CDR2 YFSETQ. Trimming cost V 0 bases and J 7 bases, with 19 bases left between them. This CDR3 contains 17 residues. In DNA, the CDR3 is TGCGCCAGCAGCTTGGTATACCGGGACATAGAGGGCGGGGAGCTGTTTTTT. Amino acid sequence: CASSLVYRDIEGGELFF.

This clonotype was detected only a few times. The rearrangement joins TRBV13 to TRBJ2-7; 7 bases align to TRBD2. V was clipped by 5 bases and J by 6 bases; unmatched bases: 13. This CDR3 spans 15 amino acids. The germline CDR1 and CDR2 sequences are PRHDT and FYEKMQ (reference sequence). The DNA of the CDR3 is TGTGCCAGCAGCACTCCGGGACTACGTATTACCGAGCAGTACTTC. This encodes CASSTPGLRITEQYF.

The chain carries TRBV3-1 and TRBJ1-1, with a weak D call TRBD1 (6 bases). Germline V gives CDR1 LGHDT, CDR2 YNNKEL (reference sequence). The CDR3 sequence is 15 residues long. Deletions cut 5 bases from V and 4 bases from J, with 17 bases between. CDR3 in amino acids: CASSSYRARSTEAFF. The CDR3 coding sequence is TGTGCCAGCAGCTCCTACAGGGCGAGGAGCACTGAAGCTTTCTTT.

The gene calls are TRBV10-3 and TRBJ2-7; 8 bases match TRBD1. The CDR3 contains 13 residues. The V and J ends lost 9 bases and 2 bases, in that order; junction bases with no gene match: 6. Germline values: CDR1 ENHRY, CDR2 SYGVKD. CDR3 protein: CAIGTGGTYEQYF. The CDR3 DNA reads TGTGCCATTGGGACAGGAGGGACCTACGAGCAGTACTTC.

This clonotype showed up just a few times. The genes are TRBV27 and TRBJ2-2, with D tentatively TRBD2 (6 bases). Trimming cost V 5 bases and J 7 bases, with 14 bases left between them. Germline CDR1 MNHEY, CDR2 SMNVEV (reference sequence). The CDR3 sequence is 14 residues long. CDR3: CASSPRELRGELFF. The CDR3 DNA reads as TGTGCCAGCAGTCCTCGGGAGCTACGCGGGGAGCTGTTTTTT.

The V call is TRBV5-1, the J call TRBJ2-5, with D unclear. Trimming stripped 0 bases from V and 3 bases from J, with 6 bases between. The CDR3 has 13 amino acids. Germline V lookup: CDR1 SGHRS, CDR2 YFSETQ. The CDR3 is CASSLEGKETQYF. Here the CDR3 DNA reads TGCGCCAGCAGCTTGGAGGGAAAAGAGACCCAGTACTTC.

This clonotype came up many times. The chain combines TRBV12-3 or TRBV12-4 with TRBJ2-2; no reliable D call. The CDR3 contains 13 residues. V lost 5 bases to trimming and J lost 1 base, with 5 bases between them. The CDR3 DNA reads TGTGCCAGCAGTAACAAGAACACCGGGGAGCTGTTTTTT. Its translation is CASSNKNTGELFF.

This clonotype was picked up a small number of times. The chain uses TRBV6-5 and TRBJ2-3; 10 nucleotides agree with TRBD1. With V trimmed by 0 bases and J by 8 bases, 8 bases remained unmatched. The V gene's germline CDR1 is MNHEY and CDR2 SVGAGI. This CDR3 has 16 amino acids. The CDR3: CASSYSGTGDARTQYF. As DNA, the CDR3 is TGTGCCAGCAGTTACTCCGGGACAGGGGATGCGCGTACGCAGTATTTT.

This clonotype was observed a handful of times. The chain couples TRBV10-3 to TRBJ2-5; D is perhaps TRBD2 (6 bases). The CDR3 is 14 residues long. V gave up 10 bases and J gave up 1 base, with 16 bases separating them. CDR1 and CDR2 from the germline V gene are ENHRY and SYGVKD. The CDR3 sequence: CATNMGGPQETQYF. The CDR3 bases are TGTGCCACCAACATGGGGGGACCCCAAGAGACCCAGTACTTC.

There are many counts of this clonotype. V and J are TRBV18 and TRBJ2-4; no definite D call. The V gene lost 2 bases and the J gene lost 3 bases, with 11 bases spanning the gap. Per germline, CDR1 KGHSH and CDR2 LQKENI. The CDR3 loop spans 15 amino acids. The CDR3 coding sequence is TGTGCCAGCTCACCAGGGGTTAGTGGCAAAAACATTCAGTACTTC. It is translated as CASSPGVSGKNIQYF.

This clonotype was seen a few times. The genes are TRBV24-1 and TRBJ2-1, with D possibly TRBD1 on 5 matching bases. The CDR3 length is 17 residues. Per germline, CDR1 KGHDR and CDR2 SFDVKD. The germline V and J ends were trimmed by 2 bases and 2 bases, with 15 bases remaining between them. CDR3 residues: CATSDSPGRVTYNEQFF. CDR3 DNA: TGTGCCACCAGTGATTCCCCCGGCAGGGTTACCTACAATGAGCAGTTCTTC.

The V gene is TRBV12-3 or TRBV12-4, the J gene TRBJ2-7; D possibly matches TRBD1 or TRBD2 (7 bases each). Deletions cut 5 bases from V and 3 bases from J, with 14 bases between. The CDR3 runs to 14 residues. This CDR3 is CASSQGGRVYEQYF. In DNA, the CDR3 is TGTGCCAGCAGTCAGGGGGGGCGCGTCTACGAGCAGTACTTC.

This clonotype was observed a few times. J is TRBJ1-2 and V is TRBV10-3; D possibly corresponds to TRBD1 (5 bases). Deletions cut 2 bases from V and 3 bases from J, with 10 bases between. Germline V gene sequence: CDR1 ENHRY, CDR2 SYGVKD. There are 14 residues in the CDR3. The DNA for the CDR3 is TGTGCCATCAGTGAGCAACGAGGGGACTATGGCTACACCTTC. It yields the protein CAISEQRGDYGYTF.

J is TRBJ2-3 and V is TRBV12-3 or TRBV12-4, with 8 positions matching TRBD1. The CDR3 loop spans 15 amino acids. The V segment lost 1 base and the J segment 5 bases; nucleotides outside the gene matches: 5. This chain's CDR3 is CASSLGDRFRDTQYF. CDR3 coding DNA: TGTGCCAGCAGTTTAGGGGACAGGTTTAGAGATACGCAGTATTTT.

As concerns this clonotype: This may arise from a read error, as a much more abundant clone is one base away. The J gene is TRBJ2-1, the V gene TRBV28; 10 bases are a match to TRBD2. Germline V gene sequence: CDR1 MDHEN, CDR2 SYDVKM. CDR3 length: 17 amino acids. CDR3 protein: CASSTGTSVVSHNVQFF. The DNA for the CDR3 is TGTGCCAGCAGTACCGGGACTAGCGTAGTCTCCCACAATGTGCAGTTCTTC.

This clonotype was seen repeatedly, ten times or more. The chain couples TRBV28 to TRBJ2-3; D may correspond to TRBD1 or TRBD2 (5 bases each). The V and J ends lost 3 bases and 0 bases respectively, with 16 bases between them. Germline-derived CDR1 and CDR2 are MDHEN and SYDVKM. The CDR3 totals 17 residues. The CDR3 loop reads CASSLYPGTPSTDTQYF. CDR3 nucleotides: TGTGCCAGCAGTTTGTACCCCGGGACCCCAAGCACAGATACGCAGTATTTT.

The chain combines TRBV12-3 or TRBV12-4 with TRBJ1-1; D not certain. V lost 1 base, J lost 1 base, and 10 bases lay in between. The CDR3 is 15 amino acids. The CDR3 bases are TGTGCCAGCAGTTTAGGGCAGCCCCCGAACACTGAAGCTTTCTTT. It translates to CASSLGQPPNTEAFF.

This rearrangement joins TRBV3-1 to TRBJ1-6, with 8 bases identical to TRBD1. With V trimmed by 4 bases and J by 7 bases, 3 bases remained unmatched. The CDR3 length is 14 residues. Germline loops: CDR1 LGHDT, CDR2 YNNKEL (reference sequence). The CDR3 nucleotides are TGTGCCAGCAGCCCCCGGACAGGGAATTCACCCCTCCACTTT. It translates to CASSPRTGNSPLHF.